A single sample is the source of the 18 T cell receptor beta chains below, sequenced in a study of vaccination and CD4 T cells after COVID-19. No antigen has been assigned to these receptors. Treatment reported: approximately 9-day PBMC culture with coronavirus spike peptide pools or control peptides (ViraFEST assay). Cultured CD4+ T cell DNA was sequenced using the Oncomine TCR Beta short-read assay. TCRdb re-called the PCR reads through MiXCR, storing one row per CDR3 protein. The table records 14,000 or so distinct CDR3 sequences, roughly 24% of them present only once. The specimen comprised CD4+ T cells from blood, cultured in vitro, sampled after SARS-CoV-2 vaccination. The receptors shown here come from a human donor who had recovered from COVID-19.

This clonotype has more than one count but fewer than ten. The rearrangement joins TRBV5-6 to TRBJ2-5; 7 nucleotides align to TRBD1. V shed 5 bases, J shed 3 bases, and the junction held 7 bases outside the gene matches. The CDR3 extends over 14 amino acids. Germline V CDR1 and CDR2: SGHDT, YYEEEE. CDR3 DNA sequence: TGTGCCAGCAGGGCCGGGACAGATAAAGAGACCCAGTACTTC. This sequence encodes CASRAGTDKETQYF.

This chain links TRBV20-1 with TRBJ1-2; TRBD1 aligns across 8 bases. The CDR3 has 15 amino acids. Losses at the gene ends were 1 base for V and 4 bases for J; bases not matched to a gene: 8. Germline V gene sequence: CDR1 DFQATT, CDR2 SNEGSKA (reference sequence). CDR3 sequence: CSARGSGGGGYGYTF. In nucleotides, the CDR3 is TGCAGTGCTAGAGGATCAGGGGGCGGTGGCTATGGCTACACCTTC.

The genes are TRBV5-1 and TRBJ2-3; 8 positions agree with TRBD2. Germline V lookup: CDR1 SGHRS, CDR2 YFSETQ. CDR3 length: 15 amino acids. After removal of 0 bases from V and 2 bases from J, the junction contained 2 bases not matched to a gene. DNA for the CDR3: TGCGCCAGCAGCTTGGGCGGGAGGAACACAGATACGCAGTATTTT. This gives the protein CASSLGGRNTDTQYF.

A note on this clonotype: A much larger clone is a single base away; this may be a read error. The V and J genes are TRBV7-2 and TRBJ2-3, with a possible D match to TRBD2 (5 bases). CDR1 SGHTA and CDR2 FQGNSA come from the germline V gene. The CDR3 has 14 residues. The CDR3 DNA follows: TGTGCCAGAAGCTTAGGACTTCACACAGATACGCAGTATTTT. Its translation: CARSLGLHTDTQYF.

This clonotype has only a few counts. The chain combines TRBV6-2 or TRBV6-3 with TRBJ2-7, with D perhaps TRBD1 (5 bases). The V end was cut by 4 bases, the J end by 4 bases, with 11 bases between. Per the germline V gene, CDR1 is MNHEY and CDR2 is SVGEGT. The CDR3 consists of 13 residues. This CDR3 reads CASSSNRQYEQYF. The CDR3, as DNA: TGTGCCAGCAGTTCCAACAGACAGTACGAGCAGTACTTC.

This clonotype has a handful of counts. V and J are TRBV6-1 and TRBJ1-2; weak D call: TRBD1 (6 bases). From germline, CDR1 is MNHNS and CDR2 SASEGT. The V end lost 8 bases, the J end lost 4 bases, and 14 bases lay between the germline ends. The CDR3 extends over 13 amino acids. The CDR3 region is CASRDTHAYGYTF. In nucleotides, the CDR3 is TGTGCCAGCCGGGACACCCACGCCTATGGCTACACCTTC.

This chain connects TRBV9 to TRBJ2-1; 11 bases fit TRBD1. Losses at the gene ends were 3 bases for V and 7 bases for J; bases not matched to a gene: 6. CDR3 length equals 15 residues. Per the germline V gene, CDR1 is SGDLS and CDR2 is YYNGEE. The CDR3 here is CASSADRGLGNEQFF. The DNA for the CDR3 is TGTGCCAGCAGCGCGGACAGGGGGCTTGGGAATGAGCAGTTCTTC.

Relative to its sample, this clonotype is large. The chain carries TRBV20-1 and TRBJ1-1; D not certain. Germline values: CDR1 DFQATT, CDR2 SNEGSKA (reference sequence). V was pared by 6 bases and J by 1 base, with 15 bases between. The CDR3 is made up of 14 amino acids. This chain's CDR3 is CSAHRAHRNTEAFF. CDR3 coding DNA: TGCAGTGCCCACCGGGCCCATCGGAACACTGAAGCTTTCTTT.

This clonotype was counted between two and nine times. The chain links TRBV30 to TRBJ1-2; the match to TRBD1 covers 8 bases. Germline V gives CDR1 GTSNPN, CDR2 SVGIG (reference sequence). The V and J ends lost 2 bases and 8 bases, in that order; junction bases with no gene match: 4. CDR3 length: 12 residues. CDR3 amino acids: CAWSPYRGGYTF. In DNA, the CDR3 is TGTGCCTGGAGTCCCTACAGGGGGGGCTACACCTTC.

V usage is TRBV5-8 and J usage is TRBJ1-1; the D is unclear. The germline V gene encodes CDR1 SGHTS and CDR2 YDEGEE. V was trimmed by 0 bases and J by 0 bases, leaving 15 bases between them. The CDR3 sequence is 17 residues long. The CDR3 loop reads CASSLGFIVGMNTEAFF. The CDR3, as DNA: TGTGCCAGCAGCTTGGGATTTATCGTGGGGATGAACACTGAAGCTTTCTTT.

The V call is TRBV6-1, the J call TRBJ1-2; 8 nucleotides match TRBD1. V lost 6 bases and J lost 6; bases outside the gene matches: 9. CDR1 and CDR2 from the germline V gene are MNHNS and SASEGT. The CDR3 extends over 14 amino acids. The CDR3 coding sequence is TGTGCCAGCAGGTCCGACAGGGGCAGGGATGGCTACACCTTC. Its translation: CASRSDRGRDGYTF.

This clonotype was detected a few times. The chain uses TRBV6-2 or TRBV6-3 and TRBJ2-1; 12 positions agree with TRBD1. CDR1 and CDR2 (germline): MNHEY, SVGEGT. This CDR3 spans 15 amino acids. Trimming took 7 bases from V and 10 from J; bases not matched to a gene: 11. CDR3 region: CASKARDRGRGEQFF. In DNA, the CDR3 is TGTGCCAGCAAAGCCCGGGACAGGGGGCGCGGGGAGCAGTTCTTC.

V usage is TRBV6-5 and J usage is TRBJ2-7; 10 bases are shared with TRBD2. The V gene's germline CDR1 is MNHEY and CDR2 SVGAGI. This CDR3 contains 14 residues. Trimming removed 4 bases from V and 6 bases from J; junction bases left unmatched: 6. CDR3 residues: CASSSKAGGAEQYF. DNA for the CDR3: TGTGCCAGCAGTTCAAAAGCGGGAGGGGCCGAGCAGTACTTC.

This clonotype was seen only a few times. The V call is TRBV6-5, the J call TRBJ2-7; 13 positions match TRBD2. The CDR3 length is 21 residues. V was pared by 4 bases and J by 1 base, with 19 bases of the junction left unmatched. Germline loops: CDR1 MNHEY, CDR2 SVGAGI. CDR3: CASSSNRGTSGTYQISYEQYF. The CDR3 DNA reads as TGTGCCAGCAGTTCCAACCGCGGGACTAGCGGGACGTATCAGATATCCTACGAGCAGTACTTC.

The chain couples TRBV6-5 to TRBJ2-7; 8 positions match TRBD2. Germline trimming cut 0 bases from V and 3 bases from J; bases unmatched to any gene: 4. Germline CDR1 and CDR2: MNHEY and SVGAGI. The CDR3 totals 15 residues. CDR3 DNA sequence: TGTGCCAGCAGTTACTCCGCTAGCGGGTACTACGAGCAGTACTTC. Its translation is CASSYSASGYYEQYF.

The sample holds a few counts of this clonotype. The genes are TRBV20-1 and TRBJ1-2; no firm D call. V was pared by 2 bases and J by 8 bases, with 6 bases between. From germline, CDR1 is DFQATT and CDR2 SNEGSKA (reference sequence). The CDR3 runs to 10 residues. For the CDR3, the DNA is TGCAGTGCTAGACCTCAAGGCTACACCTTC. It is translated as CSARPQGYTF.

This clonotype has a single count. The chain employs TRBV5-1 and TRBJ2-3; D assignment may be TRBD1 or TRBD2 (6 bases each). Germline assignment: CDR1 SGHRS and CDR2 YFSETQ. CDR3 length: 14 residues. The V gene lost 6 bases and the J gene lost 4 bases, with 15 bases spanning the gap. CDR3 residues: CASTRAGEADTQYF. CDR3 in DNA: TGCGCCAGCACCCGGGCAGGGGAGGCAGATACGCAGTATTTT. Full variable domain (remainder filled in from reference TRBV5-1 and TRBJ2-3): KAGVTQTPRYLIKTRGQQVTLSCSPISGHRSVSWYQQTPGQGLQFLFEYFSETQRNKGNFPGRFSGRQFSNSRSEMNVSTLELGDSALYLCASTRAGEADTQYFGPGTRLTVL.

J is TRBJ1-1 and V is TRBV7-2, with D tentatively TRBD1 (6 bases). CDR1 and CDR2 from the germline V gene are SGHTA and FQGNSA. The length of the CDR3 is 13 residues. Trimming stripped 1 base from V and 10 bases from J, with 13 bases between. DNA for the CDR3: TGTGCCAGCAGCTTAGTTACGGGGGCGGGAGCTTTCTTT. Translation gives CASSLVTGAGAFF.